This TCR beta chain was sequenced for a study of T cell responses to AZD1222 COVID-19 vaccine. Study-level information: Combined were second doses at about 4 or about 12 weeks. Study observations and caveats: Without day 14 samples, only post-peak T cell repertoires were studied. Spike-specific TCR breadth and depth rose after two AZD1222 doses.

Assay used: immunoSEQ multiplex PCR; TCRdb lists only in-frame clones, some missing. This sample carries 150,000 to 200,000 clones, approximately 90% of them seen once, and the ten largest clones take about 6%. About this clone itself: Antigen: not known.

Trimming shortened V by 11 bases and J by 4 bases, and 11 bases separated the two germline ends. Germline CDR1 LNHDA, CDR2 SQIVND (reference sequence). This CDR3 spans 12 amino acids. The source was peripheral blood, collected on day 0 of AZD1222 vaccination. The receptor was isolated from an adult in good health. This sequence joins TRBV19 and TRBJ1-4; weak D call: TRBD1 (5 bases). The CDR3 DNA sequence: TGTGCCGCGGGGGGTATTAATGAAAAACTGTTTTTT. It specifies CAAGGINEKLFF.